The clone carrying this T cell receptor (beta chain) has a handful of counts. This specimen belongs to a study of technical replicates of blood from several donors. V lost 3 bases to trimming and J lost 7 bases, with 13 bases between them. This CDR3 is built from 14 residues. The germline V gene encodes CDR1 MDHEN and CDR2 SYDVKM. Here immunoSEQ multiplex PCR was the method, and the copy in TCRdb shows in-frame clones only, minus some. The sample consists of approximately 97,000 clones, roughly 96% of them appearing once. The sample consisted of T cells isolated from PBMCs. The TCR was taken from a human donor in good health. This chain links TRBV28 with TRBJ2-1; a weak D match, TRBD1 (6 bases). The CDR3 is CASSFSTGLNEQFF. The DNA of the CDR3 is TGTGCCAGCAGTTTCTCCACAGGGTTAAATGAGCAGTTCTTC.